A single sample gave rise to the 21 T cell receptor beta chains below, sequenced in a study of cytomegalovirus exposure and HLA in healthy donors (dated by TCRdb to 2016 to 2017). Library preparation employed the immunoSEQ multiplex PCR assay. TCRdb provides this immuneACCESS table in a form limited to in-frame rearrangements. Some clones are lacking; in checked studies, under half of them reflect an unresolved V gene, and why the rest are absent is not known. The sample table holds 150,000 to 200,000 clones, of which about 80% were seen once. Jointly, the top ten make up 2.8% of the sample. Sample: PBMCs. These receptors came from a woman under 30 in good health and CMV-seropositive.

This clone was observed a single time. The DNA for the CDR3 is TGTGCCAGCAGCCAAATGGGCCACGTGAACACCGGGGAGCTGTTTTTT. Translation: CASSQMGHVNTGELFF. The chain has TRBV14 and TRBJ2-2; D gene uncertain. V lost 2 bases, J lost 1 base, and 11 bases lay in between. The CDR3 sequence is 16 residues long. Per germline, CDR1 SGHDN and CDR2 FVKESK.

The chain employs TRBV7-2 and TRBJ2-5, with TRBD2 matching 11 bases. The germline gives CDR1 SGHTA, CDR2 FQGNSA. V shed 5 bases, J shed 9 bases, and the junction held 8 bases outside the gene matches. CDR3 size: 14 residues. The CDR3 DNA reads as TGTGCCAGCAGCCCATTTAGCGGGGGGGTAGCCCAGTACTTC. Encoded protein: CASSPFSGGVAQYF.

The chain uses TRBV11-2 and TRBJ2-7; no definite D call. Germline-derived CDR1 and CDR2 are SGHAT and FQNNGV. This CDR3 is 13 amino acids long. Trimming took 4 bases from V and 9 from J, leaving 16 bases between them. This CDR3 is CASSYDTSALQYF. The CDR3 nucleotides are TGTGCCAGCAGCTACGATACGTCTGCGCTGCAGTACTTC.

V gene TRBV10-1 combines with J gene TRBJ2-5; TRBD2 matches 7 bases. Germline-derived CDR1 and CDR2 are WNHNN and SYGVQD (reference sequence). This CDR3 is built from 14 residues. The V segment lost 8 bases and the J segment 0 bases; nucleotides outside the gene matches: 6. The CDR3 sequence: CASSDGGYQETQYF. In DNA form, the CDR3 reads TGCGCCAGCTCCGACGGGGGGTACCAAGAGACCCAGTACTTC.

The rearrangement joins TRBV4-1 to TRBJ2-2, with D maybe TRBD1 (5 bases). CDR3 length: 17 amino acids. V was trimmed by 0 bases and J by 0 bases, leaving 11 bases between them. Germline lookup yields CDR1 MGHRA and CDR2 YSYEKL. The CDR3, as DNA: TGCGCCAGCAGCCAAGATACTGACAGTTCGAACACCGGGGAGCTGTTTTTT. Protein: CASSQDTDSSNTGELFF.

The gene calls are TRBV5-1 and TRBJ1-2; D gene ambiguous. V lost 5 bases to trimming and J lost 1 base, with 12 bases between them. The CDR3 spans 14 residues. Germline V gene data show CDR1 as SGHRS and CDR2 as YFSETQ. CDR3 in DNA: TGCGCCAGCAGGGGAGACATCTATAACTATGGCTACACCTTC. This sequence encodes CASRGDIYNYGYTF.

CDR3 coding DNA: TGTGCCAGCAGTTTATCCCCCGGGGTCCCTATCACAGATACGCAGTATTTT. This codes for CASSLSPGVPITDTQYF. The chain recombines TRBV27 with TRBJ2-3; weak D call: TRBD2 (5 bases). This CDR3 has 17 amino acids. CDR1 and CDR2 from the germline V gene are MNHEY and SMNVEV (reference sequence). V gave up 0 bases and J gave up 2 bases, with 15 bases separating them.

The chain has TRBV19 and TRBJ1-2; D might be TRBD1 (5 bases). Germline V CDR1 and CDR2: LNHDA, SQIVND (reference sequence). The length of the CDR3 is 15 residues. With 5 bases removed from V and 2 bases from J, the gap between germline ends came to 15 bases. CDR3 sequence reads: CASSSRQGENYGYTF. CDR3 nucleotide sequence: TGTGCCAGTAGTTCCAGGCAGGGTGAGAACTATGGCTACACCTTC.

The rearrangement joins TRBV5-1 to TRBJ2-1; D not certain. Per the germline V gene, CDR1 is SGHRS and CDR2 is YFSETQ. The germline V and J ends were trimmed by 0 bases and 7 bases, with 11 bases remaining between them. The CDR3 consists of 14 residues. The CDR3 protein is CASSLVQATNEQFF. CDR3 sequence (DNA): TGCGCCAGCAGCTTGGTCCAGGCCACTAATGAGCAGTTCTTC.

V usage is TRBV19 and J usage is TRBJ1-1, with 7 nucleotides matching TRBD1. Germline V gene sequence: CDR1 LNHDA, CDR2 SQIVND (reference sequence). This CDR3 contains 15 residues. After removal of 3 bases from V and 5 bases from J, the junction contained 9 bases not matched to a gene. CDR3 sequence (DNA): TGTGCCAGTAGTATCGACAGGGAAGGATGGACTGAAGCTTTCTTT. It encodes CASSIDREGWTEAFF.

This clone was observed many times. The CDR3 DNA reads as TGTGCCAGCAGCTCACCGGGACAGCACTATGGCTACACCTTC. Its translation is CASSSPGQHYGYTF. The chain combines TRBV7-2 with TRBJ1-2, with 7 nucleotides matching TRBD1. Germline V gene sequence: CDR1 SGHTA, CDR2 FQGNSA. The CDR3 length is 14 residues. The junction had 5 bases not matched to a gene; V was cut back by 4 bases and J by 3 bases.

In DNA form, the CDR3 reads TGTGCCAGCAGCCCAAGTACTTCAGGGGCCAACGTCCTGACTTTC. Translation gives CASSPSTSGANVLTF. This sequence joins TRBV7-7 and TRBJ2-6; D is unresolved. CDR3 length: 15 amino acids. Germline V gene sequence: CDR1 SSHAT, CDR2 FNYEAQ (reference sequence). Trimming pared 5 bases from V and 4 bases from J, leaving 12 bases between.

CDR3 loop: CASRDRGLYEQYF. DNA of the CDR3: TGTGCCAGCCGGGACAGGGGTTTGTACGAGCAGTACTTC. The chain combines TRBV19 with TRBJ2-7; TRBD1 agrees at 10 bases. The CDR3 length is 13 residues. J gave up 4 bases and V 9 bases, and 6 bases lay outside the gene matches. Germline loops: CDR1 LNHDA, CDR2 SQIVND (reference sequence).

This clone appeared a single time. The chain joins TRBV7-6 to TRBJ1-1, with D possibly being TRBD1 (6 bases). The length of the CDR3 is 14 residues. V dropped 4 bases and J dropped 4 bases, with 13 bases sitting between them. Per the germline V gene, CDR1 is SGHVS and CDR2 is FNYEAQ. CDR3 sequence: CASSSQGSGTEAFF. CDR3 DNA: TGTGCCAGCAGCTCTCAGGGGTCGGGCACTGAAGCTTTCTTT.

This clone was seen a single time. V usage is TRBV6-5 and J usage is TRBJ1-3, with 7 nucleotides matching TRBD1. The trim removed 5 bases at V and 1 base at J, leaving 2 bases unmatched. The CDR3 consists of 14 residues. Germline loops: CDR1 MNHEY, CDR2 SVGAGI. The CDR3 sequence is CASSPQGSGNTIYF. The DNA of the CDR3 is TGTGCCAGCAGTCCACAGGGGTCTGGAAACACCATATATTTT.

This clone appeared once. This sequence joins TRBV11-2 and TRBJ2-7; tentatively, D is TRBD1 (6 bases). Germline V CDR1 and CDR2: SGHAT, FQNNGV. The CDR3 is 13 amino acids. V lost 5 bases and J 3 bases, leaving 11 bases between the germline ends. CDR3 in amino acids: CASSPNRVYEQYF. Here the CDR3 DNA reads TGTGCCAGCAGCCCTAACAGGGTCTACGAGCAGTACTTC.

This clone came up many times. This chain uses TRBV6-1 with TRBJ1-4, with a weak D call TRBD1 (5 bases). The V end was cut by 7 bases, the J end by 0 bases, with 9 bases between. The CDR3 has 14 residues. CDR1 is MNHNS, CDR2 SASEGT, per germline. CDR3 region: CASKTGATNEKLFF. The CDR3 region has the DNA TGTGCCAGCAAGACGGGGGCAACTAATGAAAAACTGTTTTTT.

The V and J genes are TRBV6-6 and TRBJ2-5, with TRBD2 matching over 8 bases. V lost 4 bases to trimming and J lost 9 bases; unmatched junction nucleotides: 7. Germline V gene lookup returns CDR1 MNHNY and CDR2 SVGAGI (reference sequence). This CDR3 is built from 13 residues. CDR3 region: CASSSSGLGAQYF. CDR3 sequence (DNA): TGTGCCAGCAGTTCTAGCGGGCTCGGGGCCCAGTACTTC.

The DNA of the CDR3 is TGTGCCAGCAGCTTAGAACAGGGAGGCAATCAGCCCCAGCATTTT. Its translation: CASSLEQGGNQPQHF. This sequence joins TRBV7-8 and TRBJ1-5; possibly TRBD1 for D (6 bases). From germline, CDR1 is SGHVS and CDR2 FQNEAQ. The germline V and J ends were trimmed by 1 base and 2 bases, with 9 bases remaining between them. This CDR3 region has 15 residues.

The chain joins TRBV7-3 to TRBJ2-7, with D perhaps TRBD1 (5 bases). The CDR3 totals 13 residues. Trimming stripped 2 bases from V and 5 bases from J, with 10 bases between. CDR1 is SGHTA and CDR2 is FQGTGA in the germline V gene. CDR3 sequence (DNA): TGTGCCAGCAGCTTACTGTGGGGCCACGAGCAGTACTTC. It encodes CASSLLWGHEQYF.

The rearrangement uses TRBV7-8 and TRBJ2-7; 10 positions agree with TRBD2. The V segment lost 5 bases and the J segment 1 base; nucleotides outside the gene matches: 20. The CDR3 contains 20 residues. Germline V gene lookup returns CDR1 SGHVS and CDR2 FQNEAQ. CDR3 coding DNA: TGTGCCAGCAGCCATTTTAGGGCTAGCGGGGGCCCGGGGGGGTCCTACGAGCAGTACTTC. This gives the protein CASSHFRASGGPGGSYEQYF.